This T cell receptor (beta chain) emerged from a study of blood T cell repertoires in COVID-19. Authors' data handling: Estimates of nucleated cell counts were drawn from the amplification of reference gene primers. Clones were sequenced by immunoSEQ multiplex PCR, and TCRdb holds only the in-frame ones, with some missing. For V, J and clone size, that table is used; D and trimming come from the DNA. The sample lists under 500,000 clones, approximately 90% seen once, with about 1.1% in the top ten. CDR1 and CDR2 (germline): MNHEY, SMNVEV (reference sequence). The CDR3 covers 18 residues. With V trimmed by 6 bases and J by 2 bases, 13 bases remained unmatched. Participant reports of clinical history set cohort assignment.

This sequence originates from a man aged 30 to 45 who had recovered from COVID-19. Sequencing was performed on PBMCs or T cells enriched from blood (not recorded which). The chain couples TRBV27 to TRBJ2-7; 13 nucleotides line up with TRBD2. The CDR3 protein is CASRKTKLGLAGPYEQYF. DNA for the CDR3: TGTGCCAGCAGAAAAACAAAACTGGGACTAGCGGGACCCTACGAGCAGTACTTC.